These T cell receptor beta chains were read from a single sample in a study of OX40 agonist ivuxolimab in advanced cancers. Libraries were prepared by immunoSEQ multiplex PCR; TCRdb keeps only in-frame clonotypes and omits some of them. The data show roughly 80,000 clones, about 91% seen once. The material was CD4+ or CD8+ T cells sorted from blood, obtained in a trial of the OX40 agonist ivuxolimab. These receptors were collected from an adult with an advanced solid tumor such as melanoma, head and neck, liver or kidney cancer. Each CDR3 is given with its conserved first and last residue. The D gene is left open where the match is weak. Expanded clones get a size class; other rows say once, few or many, or leave the size out.

v_call,clone_size,d_call,j_call,cdr3_aa,cdr3_nt
TRBV27,NA,NA,TRBJ1-4,CASSPNSGGNEKLFF,TGTGCCAGCAGTCCGAACAGCGGCGGTAATGAAAAACTGTTTTTT
TRBV2,once,TRBD2,TRBJ2-1,CASRGGTSGSEQFF,TGTGCCAGCAGGGGGGGGACTAGCGGGAGTGAGCAGTTCTTC
TRBV5-4,NA,NA,TRBJ2-2,CASSRKQGGTGELFF,TGTGCCAGCAGCCGAAAACAGGGCGGCACCGGGGAGCTGTTTTTT
TRBV7-8,NA,TRBD2,TRBJ2-3,CASSLASGRSGTDTQYF,TGTGCCAGCAGCTTAGCGAGCGGGAGGTCGGGCACAGATACGCAGTATTTT
TRBV18,NA,TRBD2,TRBJ2-5,CASSPLLAGGEETQYF,TGTGCCAGCTCACCACTGCTAGCGGGAGGGGAAGAGACCCAGTACTTC
TRBV18,NA,NA,TRBJ2-3,CASWTSTDTQYF,TGTGCCAGCTGGACTAGCACAGATACGCAGTATTTT
TRBV18,NA,TRBD2,TRBJ2-5,CASSPGLGVETQYF,TGTGCCAGCTCACCCGGACTAGGGGTCGAGACCCAGTACTTC
TRBV18,NA,NA,TRBJ2-2,CASSPQNTGELFF,TGTGCCAGCTCACCACAGAACACCGGGGAGCTGTTTTTT
TRBV5-4,once,TRBD1,TRBJ2-7,CASSSTGNNPGEQYF,TGTGCCAGCAGCTCGACAGGGAACAATCCGGGCGAGCAGTACTTC
TRBV15,NA,NA,TRBJ2-3,CATSRDLDNPRADTQYF,TGTGCCACCAGCAGAGATCTGGACAATCCCCGGGCAGATACGCAGTATTTT
TRBV6-5,NA,NA,TRBJ1-1,CASSRFQEQNTEAFF,TGTGCCAGCAGCCGATTTCAGGAGCAGAACACTGAAGCTTTCTTT
TRBV9,NA,TRBD2,TRBJ2-2,CASSVDVGLAGVGPGELFF,TGTGCCAGCAGCGTAGACGTCGGACTAGCGGGAGTAGGTCCCGGGGAGCTGTTTTTT
TRBV6-5,NA,NA,TRBJ2-7,CASSYSSRRGAHEQYF,TGTGCCAGCAGTTACTCGTCCCGCAGGGGGGCCCACGAGCAGTACTTC
TRBV4-3,NA,NA,TRBJ1-1,CASSQDPGGNTEAFF,TGCGCCAGCAGCCAAGATCCGGGAGGGAACACTGAAGCTTTCTTT
TRBV7-9,NA,NA,TRBJ1-1,CASSLKGGLWTEAFF,TGTGCCAGCAGCTTAAAAGGGGGGCTGTGGACTGAAGCTTTCTTT
TRBV19,NA,NA,TRBJ2-1,CASKEGEISYNEQFF,TGTGCCTCGAAAGAAGGGGAAATATCCTACAATGAGCAGTTCTTC
TRBV9,NA,NA,TRBJ1-1,CASNVEEDRANTEAFF,TGTGCCAGCAACGTAGAGGAGGACAGAGCGAACACTGAAGCTTTCTTT
TRBV30,NA,NA,TRBJ2-1,CAWISRAAQGHEQFF,TGTGCCTGGATCTCTCGAGCGGCCCAGGGCCATGAGCAGTTCTTC
TRBV7-9,NA,TRBD2,TRBJ2-5,CASSWGLAGRETQYF,TGTGCCAGCAGCTGGGGACTAGCGGGAAGAGAGACCCAGTACTTC
TRBV5-8,NA,NA,TRBJ2-3,CASPGLGTDTQYF,TGTGCCAGTCCGGGGCTAGGCACAGATACGCAGTATTTT
TRBV30,once,NA,TRBJ1-2,CAWTVGGSSNYGYTF,TGTGCCTGGACTGTGGGGGGCAGTTCTAACTATGGCTACACCTTC
TRBV25-1,once,NA,TRBJ1-5,CASSEWGLGQPQHF,TGTGCCAGCAGTGAATGGGGACTAGGACAGCCCCAGCATTTT